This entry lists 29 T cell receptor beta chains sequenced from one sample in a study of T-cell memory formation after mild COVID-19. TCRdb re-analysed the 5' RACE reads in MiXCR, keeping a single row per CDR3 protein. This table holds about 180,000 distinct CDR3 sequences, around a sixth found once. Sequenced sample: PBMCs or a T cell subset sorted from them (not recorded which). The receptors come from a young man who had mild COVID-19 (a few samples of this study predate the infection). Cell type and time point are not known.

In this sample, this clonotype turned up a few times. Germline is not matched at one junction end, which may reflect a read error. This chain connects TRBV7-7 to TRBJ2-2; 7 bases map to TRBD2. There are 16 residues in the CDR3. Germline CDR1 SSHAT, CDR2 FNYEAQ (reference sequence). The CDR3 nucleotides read TGTGCTAGCAGCCTCCACCCTAGCGGAAACACCGGGGAGCTGTTTTTT. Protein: CASSLHPSGNTGELFF.

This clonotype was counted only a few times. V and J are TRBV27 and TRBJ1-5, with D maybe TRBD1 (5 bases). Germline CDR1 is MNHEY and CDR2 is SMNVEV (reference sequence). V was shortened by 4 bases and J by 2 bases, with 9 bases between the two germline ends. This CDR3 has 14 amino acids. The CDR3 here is CASSSQGGNQPQHF. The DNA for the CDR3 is TGTGCCAGCAGTTCCCAGGGAGGCAATCAGCCCCAGCATTTT.

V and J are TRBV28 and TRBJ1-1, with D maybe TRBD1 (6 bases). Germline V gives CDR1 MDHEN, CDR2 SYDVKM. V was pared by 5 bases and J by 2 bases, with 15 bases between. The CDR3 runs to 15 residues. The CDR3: CASSATGTRNTEAFF. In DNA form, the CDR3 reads TGTGCCAGCAGTGCCACAGGGACTCGAAACACTGAAGCTTTCTTT. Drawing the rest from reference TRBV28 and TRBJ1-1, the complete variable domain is DVKVTQSSRYLVKRTGEKVFLECVQDMDHENMFWYRQDPGLGLRLIYFSYDVKMKEKGDIPEGYSVSREKKERFSLILESASTNQTSMYLCASSATGTRNTEAFFGQGTRLTVV.

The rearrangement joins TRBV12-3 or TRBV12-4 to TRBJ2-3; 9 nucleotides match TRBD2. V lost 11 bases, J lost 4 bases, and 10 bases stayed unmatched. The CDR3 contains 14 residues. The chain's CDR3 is CAGAGGGPSDTQYF. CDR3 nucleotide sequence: TGTGCCGGAGCGGGGGGCGGGCCCTCAGATACGCAGTATTTT.

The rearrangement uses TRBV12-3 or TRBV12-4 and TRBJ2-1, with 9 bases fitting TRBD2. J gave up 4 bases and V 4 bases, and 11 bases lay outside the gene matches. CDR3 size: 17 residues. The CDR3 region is CASSSPLISGGYNEQFF. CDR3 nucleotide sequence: TGTGCCAGCAGTTCGCCCCTTATAAGCGGGGGGTACAATGAGCAGTTCTTC.

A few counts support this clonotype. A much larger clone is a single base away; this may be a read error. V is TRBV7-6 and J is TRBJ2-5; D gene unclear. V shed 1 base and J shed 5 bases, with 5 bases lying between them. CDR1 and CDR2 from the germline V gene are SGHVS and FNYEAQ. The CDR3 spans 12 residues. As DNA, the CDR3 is TGTGCCAGCAGCTTAGATCCGGAGACCCAGTACTTC. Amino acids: CASSLDPETQYF.

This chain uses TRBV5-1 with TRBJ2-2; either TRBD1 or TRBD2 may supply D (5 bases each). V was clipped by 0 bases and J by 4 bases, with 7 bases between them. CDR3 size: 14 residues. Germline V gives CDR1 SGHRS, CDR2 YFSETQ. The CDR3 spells CASSLEGSTGELFF. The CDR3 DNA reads TGCGCCAGCAGCTTGGAGGGGAGCACCGGGGAGCTGTTTTTT.

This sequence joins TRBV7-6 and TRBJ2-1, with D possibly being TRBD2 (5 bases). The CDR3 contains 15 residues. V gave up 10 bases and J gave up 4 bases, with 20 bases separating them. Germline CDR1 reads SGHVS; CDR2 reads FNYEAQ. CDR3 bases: TGTGCCACCTCACTAGGTTCGCCCAGATACAATGAGCAGTTCTTC. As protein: CATSLGSPRYNEQFF.

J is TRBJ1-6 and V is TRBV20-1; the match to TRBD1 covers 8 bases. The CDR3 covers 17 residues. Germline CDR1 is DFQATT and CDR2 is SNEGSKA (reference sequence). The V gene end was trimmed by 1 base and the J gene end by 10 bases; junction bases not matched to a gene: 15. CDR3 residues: CSARGLGQGSSRSPLHF. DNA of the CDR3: TGCAGTGCTAGAGGACTTGGACAGGGAAGTTCGCGGTCACCCCTCCACTTT.

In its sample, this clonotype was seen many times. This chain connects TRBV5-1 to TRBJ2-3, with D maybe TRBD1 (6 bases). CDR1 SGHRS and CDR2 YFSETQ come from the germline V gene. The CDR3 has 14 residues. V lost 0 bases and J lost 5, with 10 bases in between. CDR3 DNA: TGCGCCAGCAGCTTGGAAGGGGGTGAAGATACGCAGTATTTT. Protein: CASSLEGGEDTQYF.

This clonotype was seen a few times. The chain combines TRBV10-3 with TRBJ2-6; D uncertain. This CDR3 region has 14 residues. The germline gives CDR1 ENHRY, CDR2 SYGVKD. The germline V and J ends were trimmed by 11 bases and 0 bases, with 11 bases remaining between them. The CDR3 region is CAAQLGSGANVLTF. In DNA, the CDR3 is TGTGCCGCCCAGCTCGGCTCTGGGGCCAACGTCCTGACTTTC.

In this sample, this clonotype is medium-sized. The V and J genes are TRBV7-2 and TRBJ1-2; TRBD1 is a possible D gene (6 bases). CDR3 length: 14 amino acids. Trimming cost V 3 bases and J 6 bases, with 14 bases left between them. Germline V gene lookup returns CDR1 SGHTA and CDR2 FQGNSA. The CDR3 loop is CASSFPTGANGYTF. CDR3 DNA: TGTGCCAGCAGCTTCCCGACAGGAGCGAATGGCTACACCTTC.

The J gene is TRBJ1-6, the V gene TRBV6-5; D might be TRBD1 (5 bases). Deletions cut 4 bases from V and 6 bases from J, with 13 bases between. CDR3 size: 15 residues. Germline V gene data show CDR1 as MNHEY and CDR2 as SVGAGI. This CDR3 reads CASSSGGSGNSPLHF. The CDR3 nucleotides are TGTGCCAGCAGTTCCGGGGGATCGGGTAATTCACCCCTCCACTTT.

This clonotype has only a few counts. The CDR3 sequence is CASSPIGRGSYEQYF. For the CDR3, the DNA is TGTGCCAGCAGTCCCATAGGCAGGGGGTCCTACGAGCAGTACTTC. The chain employs TRBV12-3 or TRBV12-4 and TRBJ2-7, with 7 positions matching TRBD1. There are 15 residues in the CDR3. J lost 1 base, V lost 5 bases, and 8 bases had no gene match.

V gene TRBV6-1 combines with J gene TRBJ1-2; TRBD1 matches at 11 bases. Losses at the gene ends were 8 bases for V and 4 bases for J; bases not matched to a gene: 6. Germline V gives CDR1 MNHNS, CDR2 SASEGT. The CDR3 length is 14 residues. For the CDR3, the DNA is TGTGCCAGCGAGACCGGGACAGGGGGCTATGGCTACACCTTC. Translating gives CASETGTGGYGYTF.

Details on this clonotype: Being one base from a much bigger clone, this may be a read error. The CDR3 spells CASGRDSNQPQHF. The CDR3 nucleotides are TGTGCCAGCGGCCGGGACAGCAATCAGCCCCAGCATTTT. The V and J genes are TRBV2 and TRBJ1-5, with a possible D match to TRBD1 (5 bases). The V gene lost 8 bases and the J gene lost 1 base, with 9 bases spanning the gap. Germline lookup yields CDR1 SNHLY and CDR2 FYNNEI. The CDR3 spans 13 residues. The entire variable domain, with the rest obtained from reference TRBV2 and TRBJ1-5, is as follows: EPEVTQTPSHQVTQMGQEVILRCVPISNHLYFYWYRQILGQKVEFLVSFYNNEISEKSEIFDDQFSVERPDGSNFTLKIRSTKLEDSAMYFCASGRDSNQPQHFGDGTRLSIL.

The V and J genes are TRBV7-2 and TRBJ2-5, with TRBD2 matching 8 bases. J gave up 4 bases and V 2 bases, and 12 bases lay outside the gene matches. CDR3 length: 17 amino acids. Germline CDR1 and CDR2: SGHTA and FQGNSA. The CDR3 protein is CASSLTAGATRAETQYF. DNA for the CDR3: TGTGCCAGCAGCTTAACAGCGGGGGCGACCAGGGCAGAGACCCAGTACTTC.

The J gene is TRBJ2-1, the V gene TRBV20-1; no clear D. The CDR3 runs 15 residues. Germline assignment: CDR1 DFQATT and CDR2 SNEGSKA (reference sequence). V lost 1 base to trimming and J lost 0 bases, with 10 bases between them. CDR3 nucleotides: TGCAGTGCTAGAGGAAGGGATTTCTCCTACAATGAGCAGTTCTTC. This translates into CSARGRDFSYNEQFF.

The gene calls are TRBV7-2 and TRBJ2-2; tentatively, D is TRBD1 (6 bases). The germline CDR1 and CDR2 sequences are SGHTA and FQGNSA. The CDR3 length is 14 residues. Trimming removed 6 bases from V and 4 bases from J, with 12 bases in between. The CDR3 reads CASRQGRFTGELFF. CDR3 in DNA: TGTGCCAGCAGGCAGGGGCGCTTCACCGGGGAGCTGTTTTTT. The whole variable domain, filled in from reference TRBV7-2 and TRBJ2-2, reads GAGVSQSPSNKVTEKGKDVELRCDPISGHTALYWYRQSLGQGLEFLIYFQGNSAPDKSGLPSDRFSAERTGGSVSTLTIQRTQQEDSAVYLCASRQGRFTGELFFGEGSRLTVL.

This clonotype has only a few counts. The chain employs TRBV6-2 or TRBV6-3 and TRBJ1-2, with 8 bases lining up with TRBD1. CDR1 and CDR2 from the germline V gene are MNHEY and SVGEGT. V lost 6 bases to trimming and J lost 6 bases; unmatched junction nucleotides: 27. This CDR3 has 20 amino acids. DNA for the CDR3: TGTGCCAGCAGATCTAAAGCAGGGACAGGCGGACTCCCTCGGCGCCATGGCTACACCTTC. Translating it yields CASRSKAGTGGLPRRHGYTF.

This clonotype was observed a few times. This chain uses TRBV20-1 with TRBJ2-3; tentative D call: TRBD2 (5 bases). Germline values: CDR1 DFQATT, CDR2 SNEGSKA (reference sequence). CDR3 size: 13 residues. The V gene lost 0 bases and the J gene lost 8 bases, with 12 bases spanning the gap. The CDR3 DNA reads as TGCAGTGCTAGAGATACCGGTGGGAGTACGCAGTATTTT. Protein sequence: CSARDTGGSTQYF.

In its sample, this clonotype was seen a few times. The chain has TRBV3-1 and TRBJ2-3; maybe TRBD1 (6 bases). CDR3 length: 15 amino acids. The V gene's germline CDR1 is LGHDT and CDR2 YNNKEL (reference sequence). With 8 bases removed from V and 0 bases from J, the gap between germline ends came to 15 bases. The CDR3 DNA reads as TGTGCCAGCTCTCCCCAGGGGTTTAGCACAGATACGCAGTATTTT. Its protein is CASSPQGFSTDTQYF.

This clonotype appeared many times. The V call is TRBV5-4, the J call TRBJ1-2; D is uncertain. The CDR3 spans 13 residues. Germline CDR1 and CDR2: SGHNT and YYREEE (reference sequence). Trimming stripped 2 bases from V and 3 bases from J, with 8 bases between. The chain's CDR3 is CASSFGPDYGYTF. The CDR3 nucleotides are TGTGCCAGCAGCTTCGGACCCGACTATGGCTACACCTTC.

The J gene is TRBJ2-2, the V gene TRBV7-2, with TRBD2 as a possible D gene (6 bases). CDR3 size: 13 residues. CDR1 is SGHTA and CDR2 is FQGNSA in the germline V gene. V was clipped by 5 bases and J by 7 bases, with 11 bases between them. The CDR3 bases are TGTGCCAGCAGCGCACGGGGGTACGGGGAGCTGTTTTTT. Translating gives CASSARGYGELFF.

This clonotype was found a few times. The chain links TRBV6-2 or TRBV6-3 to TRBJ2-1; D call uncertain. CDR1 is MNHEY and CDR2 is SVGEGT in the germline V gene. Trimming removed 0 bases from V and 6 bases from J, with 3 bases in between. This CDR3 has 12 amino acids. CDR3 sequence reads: CASSYSRNEQFF. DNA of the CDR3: TGTGCCAGCAGTTACTCCCGCAATGAGCAGTTCTTC.

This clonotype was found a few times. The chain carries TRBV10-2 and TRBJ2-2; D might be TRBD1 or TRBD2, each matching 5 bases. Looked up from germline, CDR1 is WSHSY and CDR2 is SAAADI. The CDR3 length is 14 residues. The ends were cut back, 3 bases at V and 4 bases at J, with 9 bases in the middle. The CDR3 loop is CASSEEGTTGELFF. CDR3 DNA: TGCGCCAGCAGTGAAGAGGGGACCACCGGGGAGCTGTTTTTT.

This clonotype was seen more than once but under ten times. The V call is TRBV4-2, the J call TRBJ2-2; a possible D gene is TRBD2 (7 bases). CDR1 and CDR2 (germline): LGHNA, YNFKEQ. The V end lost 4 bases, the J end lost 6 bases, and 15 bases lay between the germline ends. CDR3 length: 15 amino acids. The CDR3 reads CASSLGSGGPGELFF. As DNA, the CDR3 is TGTGCCAGCAGCCTAGGTTCGGGGGGCCCCGGGGAGCTGTTTTTT.

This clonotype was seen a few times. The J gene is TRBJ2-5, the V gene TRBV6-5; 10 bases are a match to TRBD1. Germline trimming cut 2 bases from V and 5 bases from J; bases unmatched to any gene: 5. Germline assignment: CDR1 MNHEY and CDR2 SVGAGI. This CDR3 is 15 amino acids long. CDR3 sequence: CASSYATGGRETQYF. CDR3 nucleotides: TGTGCCAGCAGTTACGCGACAGGGGGCCGGGAGACCCAGTACTTC.

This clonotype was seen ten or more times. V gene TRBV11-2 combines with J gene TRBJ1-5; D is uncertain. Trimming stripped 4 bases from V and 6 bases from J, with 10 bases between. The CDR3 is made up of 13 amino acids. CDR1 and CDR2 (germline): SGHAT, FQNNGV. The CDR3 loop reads CASSSDGFQPQHF. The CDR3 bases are TGTGCCAGCAGCTCCGACGGGTTTCAGCCCCAGCATTTT.